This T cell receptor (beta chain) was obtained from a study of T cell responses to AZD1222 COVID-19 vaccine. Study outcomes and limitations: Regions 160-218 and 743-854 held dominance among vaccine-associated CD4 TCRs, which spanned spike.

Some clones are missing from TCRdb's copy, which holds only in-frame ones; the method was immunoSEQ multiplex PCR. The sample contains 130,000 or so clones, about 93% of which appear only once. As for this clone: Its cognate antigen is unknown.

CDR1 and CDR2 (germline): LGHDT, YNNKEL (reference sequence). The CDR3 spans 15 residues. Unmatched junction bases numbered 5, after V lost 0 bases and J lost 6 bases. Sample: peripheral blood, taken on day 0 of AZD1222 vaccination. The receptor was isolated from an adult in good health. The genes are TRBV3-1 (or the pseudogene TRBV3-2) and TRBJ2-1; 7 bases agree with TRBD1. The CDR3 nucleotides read TGTGCCAGCAGCCAAGATAGGGGGCTCAGCAATGAGCAGTTCTTC. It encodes CASSQDRGLSNEQFF.